Listed here are 16 T cell receptor beta chains from one sample, sequenced in a study of long-term antiretroviral therapy in people with HIV. The immunoSEQ assay was v3.0, run at survey level. TCRdb's table, derived via immunoSEQ multiplex PCR, lists solely in-frame clones and lacks some. The data hold some 22,000 clones, with under 85% observed a single time. The source was unsorted PBMCs, collected 0.4 years after starting antiretroviral therapy. These receptors came from a man aged 50 to 60 with HIV.

The chain couples TRBV9 to TRBJ2-1, with D hard to call. Trimming shortened V by 0 bases and J by 0 bases, and 7 bases separated the two germline ends. The CDR3 spans 15 residues. Germline assignment: CDR1 SGDLS and CDR2 YYNGEE. In DNA form, the CDR3 reads TGTGCCAGCAGCGTAGAACCTAGCTCCTACAATGAGCAGTTCTTC. Amino acid sequence: CASSVEPSSYNEQFF.

This clone has only a few counts. CDR3: CASTQKWGAGDNSPLHF. CDR3 in DNA: TGTGCCAGCACCCAAAAGTGGGGGGCCGGGGATAATTCACCCCTCCACTTT. V usage is TRBV2 and J usage is TRBJ1-6; D perhaps matches TRBD1 (6 bases). Germline lookup yields CDR1 SNHLY and CDR2 FYNNEI. The CDR3 sequence is 17 residues long. Trimming removed 7 bases from V and 5 bases from J, with 21 bases in between.

The CDR3 reads CASSAGPLLDSPLHF. The CDR3, as DNA: TGTGCCAGCAGCGCCGGACCTCTTTTGGATTCACCCCTCCACTTT. The chain combines TRBV11-2 with TRBJ1-6; D is undetermined. Germline CDR1 is SGHAT and CDR2 is FQNNGV. V lost 5 bases and J lost 8, with 16 bases in between. This CDR3 is built from 15 residues. Full variable domain (outside the CDR3, taken from reference TRBV11-2 and TRBJ1-6): EAGVAQSPRYKIIEKRQSVAFWCNPISGHATLYWYQQILGQGPKLLIQFQNNGVVDDSQLPKDRFSAERLKGVDSTLKIQPAKLEDSAVYLCASSAGPLLDSPLHFGNGTRLTVT.

V and J are TRBV6-5 and TRBJ1-2, with unresolved D. Germline CDR1 MNHEY, CDR2 SVGAGI. V dropped 7 bases and J dropped 2 bases, with 8 bases sitting between them. The CDR3 runs 12 residues. CDR3 sequence (DNA): TGTGCCAGCAAACAGCCGAACTATGGCTACACCTTC. It is translated as CASKQPNYGYTF.

This clone was observed a single time. The genes are TRBV19 and TRBJ1-4; 7 bases are a match to TRBD1. This CDR3 spans 15 amino acids. Per germline, CDR1 LNHDA and CDR2 SQIVND (reference sequence). V trimming: 3 bases; J trimming: 0 bases; junction bases outside the gene matches: 1. The DNA of the CDR3 is TGTGCCAGTAGTATCGGACAGGCAACTAATGAAAAACTGTTTTTT. Its protein product is CASSIGQATNEKLFF.

This clone was counted between two and nine times. The DNA for the CDR3 is TGTGCCAGTAGTATCGGCATGGAATATGGCTACACCTTC. This gives the protein CASSIGMEYGYTF. The rearrangement joins TRBV19 to TRBJ1-2; D gene unclear. V lost 3 bases, J lost 5 bases, and 10 bases lay in between. CDR3 length equals 13 residues. CDR1 is LNHDA, CDR2 SQIVND, per germline (reference sequence). Complete variable domain (other parts from reference TRBV19 and TRBJ1-2): DGGITQSPKYLFRKEGQNVTLSCEQNLNHDAMYWYRQDPGQGLRLIYYSQIVNDFQKGDIAEGYSVSREKKESFPLTVTSAQKNPTAFYLCASSIGMEYGYTFGSGTRLTVV.

The chain carries TRBV29-1 and TRBJ2-1; 7 bases line up with TRBD2. V shed 0 bases and J 6 bases; nucleotides not matched to a gene: 11. Germline V gene data show CDR1 as SQVTM and CDR2 as ANQGSEA. The CDR3 sequence is 16 residues long. CDR3 region: CSVEERSSGGSNEQFF. CDR3 nucleotide sequence: TGCAGCGTTGAAGAACGGTCTAGCGGCGGGTCCAATGAGCAGTTCTTC.

This CDR3 is CASSFGTGDSNQPQHF. CDR3 nucleotide sequence: TGTGCCAGCAGTTTCGGGACAGGTGATAGCAATCAGCCCCAGCATTTT. The gene calls are TRBV27 and TRBJ1-5; 8 nucleotides align to TRBD1. V was pared by 3 bases and J by 0 bases, with 4 bases of the junction left unmatched. Germline loops: CDR1 MNHEY, CDR2 SMNVEV (reference sequence). The CDR3 totals 16 residues.

The chain carries TRBV4-3 and TRBJ1-4; tentatively, D is TRBD1 (5 bases). Germline V gene sequence: CDR1 LGHNA, CDR2 YSLEER. Between the trimmed V and J ends, which lost 4 bases and 8 bases, there was a span of 14 bases. This CDR3 comprises 14 residues. CDR3 in amino acids: CASSPGLPGEKLFF. CDR3 DNA sequence: TGCGCCAGCAGCCCAGGGCTCCCGGGAGAAAAACTGTTTTTT.

The CDR3 DNA reads as TGTGCCAGCAGCTCGCTCCGTTTGTTAGATACGCAGTATTTT. Residues: CASSSLRLLDTQYF. V gene TRBV13 combines with J gene TRBJ2-3; no clear D gene. This CDR3 is 14 amino acids long. V was trimmed by 4 bases and J by 5 bases, leaving 13 bases between them. Germline lookup yields CDR1 PRHDT and CDR2 FYEKMQ (reference sequence).

This clone occurred a few times. This chain uses TRBV11-2 with TRBJ2-7; no reliable D call. Germline CDR1 is SGHAT and CDR2 is FQNNGV. This CDR3 is built from 14 residues. Trimming took off 5 bases at V and 5 bases at J, with 16 bases between the two ends. Here the CDR3 reads CASSPVGRVNEQYF. CDR3 coding DNA: TGTGCCAGCAGCCCCGTGGGTAGAGTCAACGAGCAGTACTTC.

This sequence joins TRBV18 and TRBJ1-1; maybe TRBD1 (6 bases). Germline V gene data show CDR1 as KGHSH and CDR2 as LQKENI. This CDR3 spans 15 amino acids. The V end was cut by 2 bases, the J end by 3 bases, with 13 bases between. Here the CDR3 reads CASSPTSGADTEAFF. Written as DNA, the CDR3 is TGTGCCAGCTCACCAACATCGGGGGCGGACACTGAAGCTTTCTTT.

The genes are TRBV7-6 and TRBJ1-4, with D tentatively TRBD1 (6 bases). Trimming pared 6 bases from V and 0 bases from J, leaving 11 bases between. CDR3 length: 15 residues. CDR1 SGHVS and CDR2 FNYEAQ come from the germline V gene. CDR3 DNA: TGTGCCAGCAGTCCCGCAGGGGCAACTAATGAAAAACTGTTTTTT. This encodes CASSPAGATNEKLFF.

This chain links TRBV4-1 with TRBJ2-1; D is unclear. V was cut by 4 bases and J by 8 bases, with 15 bases left in between. The CDR3 spans 14 residues. CDR1 is MGHRA, CDR2 YSYEKL, per germline. The CDR3 DNA reads TGCGCCAGCAGCCCCACCTTAAGAGGTGATGAGCAGTTCTTC. It yields the protein CASSPTLRGDEQFF.

The V call is TRBV30, the J call TRBJ1-6; D ambiguous. Trimming stripped 1 base from V and 7 bases from J, with 14 bases between. This CDR3 has 15 residues. Germline V lookup: CDR1 GTSNPN, CDR2 SVGIG (reference sequence). The CDR3 sequence: CAWSARDGRNSPLHF. CDR3 bases: TGTGCCTGGAGTGCCCGCGACGGACGAAATTCACCCCTCCACTTT.

This chain uses TRBV5-1 with TRBJ1-4; D call uncertain. CDR1 SGHRS and CDR2 YFSETQ come from the germline V gene. Trimming left V 2 bases short and J 4 bases short, with 12 bases between. The CDR3 sequence is 15 residues long. CDR3 sequence reads: CASSLGHGSNEKLFF. CDR3 nucleotide sequence: TGCGCCAGCAGCTTAGGTCACGGGAGTAATGAAAAACTGTTTTTT.